One sample yielded the 30 T cell receptor beta chains listed below, sequenced in a study of T-cell memory formation after mild COVID-19. TCRdb reprocessed the 5' RACE reads with MiXCR, giving one entry per CDR3 protein. In the table there are 400,000 to 500,000 distinct CDR3 sequences, approximately 20% of which are singletons. The sequenced sample consisted of PBMCs or a T cell subset sorted from them (not recorded which). The receptors stem from an adult woman who had mild COVID-19 (a few samples of this study predate the infection). Cell type and time point are not known.

This clonotype came up a few times. The V call is TRBV30, the J call TRBJ1-1; D not resolved. Deletions cut 1 base from V and 6 bases from J, with 15 bases between. The germline CDR1 and CDR2 sequences are GTSNPN and SVGIG (reference sequence). The CDR3 length is 14 residues. The CDR3 protein is CAWSGPGWGAEAFF. In DNA form, the CDR3 reads TGTGCCTGGAGTGGTCCGGGTTGGGGAGCTGAAGCTTTCTTT.

This clonotype has just a few counts. The V and J genes are TRBV27 and TRBJ1-1; D gene unclear. V lost 1 base and J lost 1, with 7 bases in between. CDR3 length equals 14 residues. Germline V CDR1 and CDR2: MNHEY, SMNVEV (reference sequence). CDR3 region: CASSLFRGNTEAFF. DNA for the CDR3: TGTGCCAGCAGTTTATTTCGTGGGAACACTGAAGCTTTCTTT.

The chain joins TRBV18 to TRBJ2-1; 8 bases match TRBD2. The CDR3 is made up of 17 amino acids. Germline V gene data show CDR1 as KGHSH and CDR2 as LQKENI. Losses at the gene ends were 4 bases for V and 0 bases for J; bases not matched to a gene: 8. The CDR3 nucleotides are TGTGCCAGCTCACGAGCGGGAGAACCGAGCTCCTACAATGAGCAGTTCTTC. It translates to CASSRAGEPSSYNEQFF. Combining the CDR3 with reference TRBV18 and TRBJ2-1 gives the whole variable domain NAGVMQNPRHLVRRRGQEARLRCSPMKGHSHVYWYRQLPEEGLKFMVYLQKENIIDESGMPKERFSAEFPKEGPSILRIQQVVRGDSAAYFCASSRAGEPSSYNEQFFGPGTRLTVL.

The rearrangement joins TRBV2 to TRBJ2-1; D is perhaps TRBD1 (5 bases). This CDR3 has 15 residues. V lost 4 bases and J lost 5, with 15 bases in between. Per germline, CDR1 SNHLY and CDR2 FYNNEI. The DNA for the CDR3 is TGTGCCAGCAGTGGGACAAACGAACTGGACAATGAGCAGTTCTTC. Its protein product is CASSGTNELDNEQFF.

This clonotype showed up just a few times. For the CDR3, the DNA is TGTGCCAGCAGCTTAGCAAGTACTCCTCTTAATGGCTACACCTTC. Amino acid sequence: CASSLASTPLNGYTF. The V call is TRBV7-9, the J call TRBJ1-2, with D hard to call. Trimming shortened V by 0 bases and J by 6 bases, and 14 bases separated the two germline ends. The CDR3 sequence is 15 residues long. Germline V lookup: CDR1 SEHNR, CDR2 FQNEAQ (reference sequence).

This clonotype occurred a few times. The genes are TRBV30 and TRBJ2-7; tentatively, D is TRBD2 (6 bases). Trimming took 3 bases from V and 5 from J, leaving 17 bases between them. The CDR3 extends over 14 amino acids. CDR1 is GTSNPN, CDR2 SVGIG, per germline (reference sequence). The CDR3 DNA follows: TGTGCCTGGAGCGGGGGTGCTAGCTTGCACGAGCAGTACTTC. Protein product: CAWSGGASLHEQYF.

The J gene is TRBJ2-6, the V gene TRBV7-2, with D possibly being TRBD1 (5 bases). The germline V gene encodes CDR1 SGHTA and CDR2 FQGNSA. V dropped 5 bases and J dropped 4 bases, with 15 bases sitting between them. The CDR3 contains 16 residues. The CDR3 reads CASSRQFLGGANVLTF. The CDR3, as DNA: TGTGCCAGCAGCCGACAGTTCCTGGGGGGGGCCAACGTCCTGACTTTC.

This clonotype has just a few counts. The chain joins TRBV5-4 to TRBJ1-1; 8 bases line up with TRBD1. Germline trimming cut 5 bases from V and 1 base from J; bases unmatched to any gene: 10. The CDR3 is 16 residues long. CDR1 is SGHNT, CDR2 YYREEE, per germline (reference sequence). Written as DNA, the CDR3 is TGTGCCAGCAGAGGAAACCAGGGGGCGAGGAACACTGAAGCTTTCTTT. Translating gives CASRGNQGARNTEAFF.

V gene TRBV20-1 combines with J gene TRBJ1-2; D gene unclear. V lost 3 bases to trimming and J lost 6 bases, with 8 bases between them. Germline CDR1 reads DFQATT; CDR2 reads SNEGSKA (reference sequence). The CDR3 spans 11 residues. The CDR3 region has the DNA TGCAGTGCTAGTAGCTCGGATGGCTACACCTTC. This encodes CSASSSDGYTF.

This chain connects TRBV24-1 to TRBJ2-1, with TRBD1 matching over 10 bases. V lost 5 bases to trimming and J lost 1 base; unmatched junction nucleotides: 1. This CDR3 spans 15 amino acids. The germline V gene encodes CDR1 KGHDR and CDR2 SFDVKD. CDR3 in DNA: TGTGCCACCAGTGGACAGGGGGCTTCCTACAATGAGCAGTTCTTC. Translation gives CATSGQGASYNEQFF.

This clonotype was counted a few times. The chain joins TRBV12-3 or TRBV12-4 to TRBJ1-1; 8 bases match TRBD1. The CDR3 is made up of 17 amino acids. The V gene end was trimmed by 5 bases and the J gene end by 11 bases; junction bases not matched to a gene: 22. The CDR3 coding sequence is TGTGCCAGCAGTGAAACAGGGGGGAAAGGGCAGGCGAGGTTCGCTTTCTTT. Its translation is CASSETGGKGQARFAFF.

The chain links TRBV3-1 to TRBJ1-1, with a tentative D call TRBD1 (5 bases). V dropped 4 bases and J dropped 4 bases, with 16 bases sitting between them. CDR1 LGHDT and CDR2 YNNKEL come from the germline V gene (reference sequence). This CDR3 has 15 residues. Here the CDR3 reads CASSPLSGPGTEAFF. CDR3 DNA: TGTGCCAGCAGCCCTCTCTCGGGACCTGGCACTGAAGCTTTCTTT.

V is TRBV5-1 and J is TRBJ2-2, with 11 bases that match TRBD2. The J segment lost 5 bases and the V segment lost 4 bases, leaving 16 bases of the junction unmatched. The CDR3 has 19 residues. CDR1 and CDR2 (germline): SGHRS, YFSETQ. The CDR3 is CASSIIGTSGGLETGELFF. The CDR3 region has the DNA TGCGCCAGCAGCATTATCGGGACTAGCGGAGGTTTGGAAACCGGGGAGCTGTTTTTT.

Only a few counts were recorded for this clonotype. V is TRBV5-5 and J is TRBJ2-1; 9 bases align to TRBD2. J lost 7 bases, V lost 0 bases, and 8 bases had no gene match. CDR3 length equals 16 residues. Per the germline V gene, CDR1 is SGHKS and CDR2 is YYEKEE (reference sequence). The CDR3 spells CASSLVVRGGANEQFF. The CDR3 coding sequence is TGTGCCAGCAGCTTGGTAGTCCGCGGGGGGGCAAATGAGCAGTTCTTC. Full variable domain (missing parts from reference TRBV5-5 and TRBJ2-1): DAGVTQSPTHLIKTRGQQVTLRCSPISGHKSVSWYQQVLGQGPQFIFQYYEKEERGRGNFPDRFSARQFPNYSSELNVNALLLGDSALYLCASSLVVRGGANEQFFGPGTRLTVL.

At least ten counts were recorded for this clonotype. Here the CDR3 DNA reads TGCGCCAGCAGCCCAGGACTAGCGGGAACCACAGATACGCAGTATTTT. Protein: CASSPGLAGTTDTQYF. This chain connects TRBV4-3 to TRBJ2-3; TRBD2 matches at 12 bases. The CDR3 covers 16 residues. The V segment lost 4 bases and the J segment 2 bases; nucleotides outside the gene matches: 4. Germline values: CDR1 LGHNA, CDR2 YSLEER.

At least ten counts were recorded for this clonotype. This chain uses TRBV5-4 with TRBJ1-2; a weak D match, TRBD1 (5 bases). The CDR3 runs 16 residues. From germline, CDR1 is SGHNT and CDR2 YYREEE (reference sequence). V lost 0 bases and J lost 8, with 20 bases in between. CDR3 sequence: CASSLDPGPRTGGYTF. CDR3 bases: TGTGCCAGCAGCTTGGATCCGGGACCGAGGACTGGAGGCTACACCTTC.

The CDR3 is CASSPSHYGYTF. The CDR3 DNA sequence: TGTGCCAGCAGCCCGTCTCACTATGGCTACACCTTC. The chain joins TRBV7-8 to TRBJ1-2; no clear D gene. CDR3 size: 12 residues. With 5 bases removed from V and 3 bases from J, the gap between germline ends came to 7 bases. In germline, CDR1 is SGHVS, CDR2 FQNEAQ. The whole variable domain, filled in from reference TRBV7-8 and TRBJ1-2, reads GAGVSQSPRYKVAKRGQDVALRCDPISGHVSLFWYQQALGQGPEFLTYFQNEAQLDKSGLPSDRFFAERPEGSVSTLKIQRTQQEDSAVYLCASSPSHYGYTFGSGTRLTVV.

This clonotype was seen many times. The chain has TRBV5-1 and TRBJ2-2, with TRBD2 matching 8 bases. The germline gives CDR1 SGHRS, CDR2 YFSETQ. This CDR3 is built from 16 residues. After removal of 2 bases from V and 0 bases from J, the junction contained 3 bases not matched to a gene. This CDR3 reads CASSFTGGTNTGELFF. The CDR3 DNA sequence: TGCGCCAGCAGCTTCACGGGGGGGACGAACACCGGGGAGCTGTTTTTT.

This clonotype was detected a few times. The chain recombines TRBV9 with TRBJ2-1, with a possible D match to TRBD1 (6 bases). CDR3 length: 17 residues. Trimming stripped 0 bases from V and 0 bases from J, with 13 bases between. Germline V lookup: CDR1 SGDLS, CDR2 YYNGEE. In nucleotides, the CDR3 is TGTGCCAGCAGCGTAGCAGGGGTCGCGAGCTCCTACAATGAGCAGTTCTTC. It translates to CASSVAGVASSYNEQFF.

V and J are TRBV9 and TRBJ2-3; 9 nucleotides agree with TRBD2. The germline V gene encodes CDR1 SGDLS and CDR2 YYNGEE. V shed 3 bases and J 3 bases; nucleotides not matched to a gene: 5. The CDR3 is 15 residues long. The chain's CDR3 is CASSASGGSTDTQYF. DNA of the CDR3: TGTGCCAGCAGCGCAAGCGGGGGGTCGACAGATACGCAGTATTTT.

Many counts were recorded for this clonotype. The chain is built from TRBV27 and TRBJ1-2, with 8 bases identical to TRBD1. This CDR3 region has 12 residues. The J segment lost 5 bases and the V segment lost 7 bases, leaving 3 bases of the junction unmatched. Germline V gives CDR1 MNHEY, CDR2 SMNVEV (reference sequence). CDR3 region: CASMDRVYGYTF. CDR3 nucleotides: TGTGCCAGCATGGACAGGGTTTATGGCTACACCTTC.

This clonotype came up many times. This sequence joins TRBV3-1 and TRBJ1-2; D ambiguous. This CDR3 region has 15 residues. The germline gives CDR1 LGHDT, CDR2 YNNKEL (reference sequence). Trimming pared 1 base from V and 3 bases from J, leaving 12 bases between. CDR3 sequence (DNA): TGTGCCAGCAGCCAAGGATCCGGTGCCTACTATGGCTACACCTTC. This codes for CASSQGSGAYYGYTF.

The V and J genes are TRBV7-2 and TRBJ2-7; 8 bases are shared with TRBD2. The germline V gene encodes CDR1 SGHTA and CDR2 FQGNSA. This CDR3 is built from 19 residues. J lost 1 base, V lost 1 base, and 15 bases had no gene match. The CDR3 reads CASSLGPGASGLLSYEQYF. The CDR3 bases are TGTGCCAGCAGCTTAGGGCCCGGGGCTAGCGGGCTCCTTTCCTACGAGCAGTACTTC. The variable domain in full, completed from reference TRBV7-2 and TRBJ2-7, reads GAGVSQSPSNKVTEKGKDVELRCDPISGHTALYWYRQSLGQGLEFLIYFQGNSAPDKSGLPSDRFSAERTGGSVSTLTIQRTQQEDSAVYLCASSLGPGASGLLSYEQYFGPGTRLTVT.

The chain is built from TRBV5-1 and TRBJ1-2; 9 positions match TRBD1. The CDR3 extends over 15 amino acids. Germline-derived CDR1 and CDR2 are SGHRS and YFSETQ. V shed 4 bases and J 5 bases; nucleotides not matched to a gene: 9. The chain's CDR3 is CASSPLQGAGYGYTF. In nucleotides, the CDR3 is TGCGCCAGCAGCCCTCTACAGGGGGCGGGATATGGCTACACCTTC.

This chain joins TRBV28 and TRBJ2-7; 8 nucleotides agree with TRBD2. V lost 3 bases to trimming and J lost 2 bases; unmatched junction nucleotides: 3. Germline V lookup: CDR1 MDHEN, CDR2 SYDVKM. The CDR3 totals 14 residues. CDR3 in amino acids: CASSFTGRAYEQYF. The CDR3 nucleotides read TGTGCCAGCAGTTTCACCGGGAGGGCCTACGAGCAGTACTTC.

This clonotype was detected a few times. The junction differs from germline at one of its ends, possibly a read error. The J gene is TRBJ2-7, the V gene TRBV7-7; the D gene is possibly TRBD1 (6 bases). The length of the CDR3 is 13 residues. The germline V gene encodes CDR1 SSHAT and CDR2 FNYEAQ (reference sequence). The CDR3, as DNA: TGTGCTAGCAGCGCGGAGGCAGGGGCCGAGCAGTACTTC. Translating it yields CASSAEAGAEQYF. The full variable domain, completed using reference TRBV7-7 and TRBJ2-7, is GAGVSQSPRYKVTKRGQDVTLRCDPISSHATLYWYQQALGQGPEFLTYFNYEAQPDKSGLPSDRFSAERPEGSISTLTIQRTEQRDSAMYRCASSAEAGAEQYFGPGTRLTVT.

This sequence joins TRBV6-1 and TRBJ2-2; 10 bases are shared with TRBD1. V shed 10 bases, J shed 5 bases, and the junction held 7 bases outside the gene matches. The CDR3 runs 14 residues. Germline CDR1 and CDR2: MNHNS and SASEGT. CDR3 loop: CATRQGARTGELFF. Here the CDR3 DNA reads TGTGCCACTCGACAGGGGGCGCGGACCGGGGAGCTGTTTTTT.

This clonotype has just a few counts. The CDR3 reads CASSQRLAGGADTQYF. The DNA of the CDR3 is TGCGCCAGCAGCCAACGTTTAGCGGGAGGAGCAGATACGCAGTATTTT. This chain uses TRBV4-3 with TRBJ2-3, with 10 bases lining up with TRBD2. The CDR3 runs to 16 residues. V shed 2 bases, J shed 4 bases, and the junction held 6 bases outside the gene matches. Germline lookup yields CDR1 LGHNA and CDR2 YSLEER.

The rearrangement joins TRBV7-2 to TRBJ1-6, with D uncertain. Germline V CDR1 and CDR2: SGHTA, FQGNSA. V was pared by 5 bases and J by 8 bases, with 13 bases between. This CDR3 has 14 residues. CDR3 sequence reads: CASSAGSGDSPLHF. CDR3 nucleotides: TGTGCCAGCAGCGCCGGAAGCGGGGATTCACCCCTCCACTTT.

This clonotype was observed a single time. The genes are TRBV12-3 or TRBV12-4 and TRBJ2-1, with D perhaps matching TRBD2 (6 bases). The CDR3 has 14 amino acids. The V end was cut by 3 bases, the J end by 10 bases, with 16 bases between. The CDR3 protein is CASSFWGRSGEQFF. CDR3 nucleotide sequence: TGTGCCAGCAGTTTTTGGGGGAGGTCCGGGGAGCAGTTCTTC.